This T cell receptor (beta chain) derives from a study of blood T cells in healthy people across ages. As for this clonotype: The target antigen is unknown.

Findings of the study overall: Getting older went along with TCR beta diversity per million T cells dropping roughly linearly. Long-lived donors carried more naive CD4+ cells and greater diversity than aged donors.

Between the trimmed V and J ends, which lost 1 base and 11 bases, there was a span of 20 bases. This CDR3 region has 14 residues. From germline, CDR1 is GTSNPN and CDR2 SVGIG (reference sequence). Through a sample-barcoded 5' primer and a J-beta primer mix, a second PCR was run for about 6 to 11 cycles. MiXCR, run by TCRdb on the 5' RACE reads, gives a single entry per CDR3 protein. The sample yields 450,000 to 600,000 distinct CDR3 sequences, 27% seen once. The sample was also linked to a second study, of T cells of mothers and their children. That study reports: Each donor was one of three healthy Caucasian mothers or one of their six children. Similar effects of thymic selection on TCR recombination output were recorded in related and unrelated pairs.

The gene calls are TRBV30 and TRBJ2-5; possible D gene TRBD2, 5 bases. The receptor was derived from a boy between 2 and 10 years old in good health. The sample consisted of blood. CDR3 coding DNA: TGTGCCTGGAGTGCGGGTGGGAGTGGTGAAGAGCAGTACTTC. Translation: CAWSAGGSGEEQYF.